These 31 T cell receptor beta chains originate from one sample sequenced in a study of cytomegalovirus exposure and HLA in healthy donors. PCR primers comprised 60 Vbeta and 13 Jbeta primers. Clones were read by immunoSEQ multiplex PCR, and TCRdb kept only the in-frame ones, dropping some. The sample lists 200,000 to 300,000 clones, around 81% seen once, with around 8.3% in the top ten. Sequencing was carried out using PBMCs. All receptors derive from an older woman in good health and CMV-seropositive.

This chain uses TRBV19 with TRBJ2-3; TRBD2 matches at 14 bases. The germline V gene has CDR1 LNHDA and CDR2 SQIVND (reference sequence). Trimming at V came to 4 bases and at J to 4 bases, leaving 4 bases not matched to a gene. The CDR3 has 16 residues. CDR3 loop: CASSTPGLAGADTQYF. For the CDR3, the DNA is TGTGCCAGTAGTACGCCGGGACTAGCGGGAGCAGATACGCAGTATTTT.

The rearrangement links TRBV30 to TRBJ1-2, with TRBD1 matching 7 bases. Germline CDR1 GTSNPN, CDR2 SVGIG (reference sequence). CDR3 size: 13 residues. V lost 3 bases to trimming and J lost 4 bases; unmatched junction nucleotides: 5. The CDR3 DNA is TGTGCCTGGAGCAGGGGGGCGGGCTATGGCTACACCTTC. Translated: CAWSRGAGYGYTF.

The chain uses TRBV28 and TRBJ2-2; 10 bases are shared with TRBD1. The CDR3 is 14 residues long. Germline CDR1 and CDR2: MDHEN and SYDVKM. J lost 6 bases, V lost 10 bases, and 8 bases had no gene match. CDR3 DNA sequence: TGTGCCACCCGGACAGGGGGAAGCGCCGGGGAGCTGTTTTTT. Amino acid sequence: CATRTGGSAGELFF.

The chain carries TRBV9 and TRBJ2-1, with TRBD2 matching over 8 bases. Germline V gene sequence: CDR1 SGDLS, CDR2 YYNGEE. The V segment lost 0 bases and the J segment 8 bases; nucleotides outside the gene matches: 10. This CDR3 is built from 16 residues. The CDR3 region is CASSVGLAGPMYEQFF. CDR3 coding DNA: TGTGCCAGCAGCGTAGGTTTAGCGGGACCAATGTATGAGCAGTTCTTC.

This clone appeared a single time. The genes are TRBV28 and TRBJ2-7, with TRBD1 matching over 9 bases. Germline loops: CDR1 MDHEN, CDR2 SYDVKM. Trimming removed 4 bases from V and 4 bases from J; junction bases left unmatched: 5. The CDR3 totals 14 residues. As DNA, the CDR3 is TGTGCCAGCAGTTCCCCGGACAGGGGTTACGAGCAGTACTTC. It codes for CASSSPDRGYEQYF.

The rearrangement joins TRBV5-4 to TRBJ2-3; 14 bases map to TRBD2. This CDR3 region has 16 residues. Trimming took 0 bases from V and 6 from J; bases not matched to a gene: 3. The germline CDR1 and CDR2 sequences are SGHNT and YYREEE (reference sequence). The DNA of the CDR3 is TGTGCCAGCAGCTTGGGACTAGCGGGAGGGATGGATACGCAGTATTTT. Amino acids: CASSLGLAGGMDTQYF.

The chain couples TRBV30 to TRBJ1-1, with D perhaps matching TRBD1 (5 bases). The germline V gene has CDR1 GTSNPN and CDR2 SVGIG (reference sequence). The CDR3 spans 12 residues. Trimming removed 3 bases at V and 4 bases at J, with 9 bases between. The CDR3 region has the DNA TGTGCCTGGAGGGGCCAGGGCACTGAAGCTTTCTTT. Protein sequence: CAWRGQGTEAFF.

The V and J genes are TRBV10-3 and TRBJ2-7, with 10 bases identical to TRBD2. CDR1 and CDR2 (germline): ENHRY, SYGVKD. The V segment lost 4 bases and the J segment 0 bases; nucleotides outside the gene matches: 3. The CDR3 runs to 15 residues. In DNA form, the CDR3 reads TGTGCCATCAGTGGGGCTAGCGGGGGCTCCTACGAGCAGTACTTC. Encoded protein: CAISGASGGSYEQYF.

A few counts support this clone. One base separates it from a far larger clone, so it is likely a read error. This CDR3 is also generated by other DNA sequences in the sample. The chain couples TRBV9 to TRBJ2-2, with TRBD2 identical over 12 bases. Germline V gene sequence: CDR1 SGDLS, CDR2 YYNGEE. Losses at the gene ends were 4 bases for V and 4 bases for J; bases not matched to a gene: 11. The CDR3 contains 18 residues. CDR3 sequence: CASSQGLAGPVSTGELFF. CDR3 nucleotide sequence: TGTGCCAGCAGCCAAGGACTAGCGGGACCAGTAAGCACCGGGGAGCTGTTTTTT. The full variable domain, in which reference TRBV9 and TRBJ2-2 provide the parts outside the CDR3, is DSGVTQTPKHLITATGQRVTLRCSPRSGDLSVYWYQQSLDQGLQFLIQYYNGEERAKGNILERFSAQQFPDLHSELNLSSLELGDSALYFCASSQGLAGPVSTGELFFGEGSRLTVL.

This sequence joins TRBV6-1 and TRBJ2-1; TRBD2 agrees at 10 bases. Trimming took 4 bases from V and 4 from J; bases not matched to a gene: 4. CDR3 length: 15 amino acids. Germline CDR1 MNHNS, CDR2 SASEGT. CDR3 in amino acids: CASSGGTSAYNEQFF. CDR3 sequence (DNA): TGTGCCAGCAGTGGGGGGACTAGCGCTTACAATGAGCAGTTCTTC.

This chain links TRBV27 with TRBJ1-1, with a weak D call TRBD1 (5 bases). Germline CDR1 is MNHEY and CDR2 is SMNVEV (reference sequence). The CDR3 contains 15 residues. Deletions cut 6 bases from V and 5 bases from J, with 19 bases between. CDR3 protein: CASSTDQGLVTEAFF. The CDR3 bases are TGTGCCAGCAGCACCGACCAGGGTTTAGTAACTGAAGCTTTCTTT.

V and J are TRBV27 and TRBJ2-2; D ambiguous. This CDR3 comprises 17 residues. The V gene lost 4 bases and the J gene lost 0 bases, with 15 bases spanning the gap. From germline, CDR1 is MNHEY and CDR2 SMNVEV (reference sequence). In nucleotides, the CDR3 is TGTGCCAGCAGTTCCATACGACTGGAACCGAACACCGGGGAGCTGTTTTTT. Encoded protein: CASSSIRLEPNTGELFF.

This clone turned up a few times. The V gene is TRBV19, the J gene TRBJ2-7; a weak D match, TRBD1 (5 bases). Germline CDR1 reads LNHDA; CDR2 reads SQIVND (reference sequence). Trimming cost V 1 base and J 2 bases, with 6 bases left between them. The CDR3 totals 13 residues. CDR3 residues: CASSIGQPYEQYF. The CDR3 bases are TGTGCCAGTAGTATAGGACAGCCCTACGAGCAGTACTTC. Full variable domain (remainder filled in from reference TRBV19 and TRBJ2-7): DGGITQSPKYLFRKEGQNVTLSCEQNLNHDAMYWYRQDPGQGLRLIYYSQIVNDFQKGDIAEGYSVSREKKESFPLTVTSAQKNPTAFYLCASSIGQPYEQYFGPGTRLTVT.

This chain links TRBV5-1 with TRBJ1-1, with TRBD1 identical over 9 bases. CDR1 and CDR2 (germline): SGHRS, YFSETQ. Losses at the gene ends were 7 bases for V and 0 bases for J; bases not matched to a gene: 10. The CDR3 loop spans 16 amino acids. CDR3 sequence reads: CASGKGTGTMNTEAFF. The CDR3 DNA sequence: TGCGCCAGCGGAAAAGGGACAGGGACCATGAACACTGAAGCTTTCTTT.

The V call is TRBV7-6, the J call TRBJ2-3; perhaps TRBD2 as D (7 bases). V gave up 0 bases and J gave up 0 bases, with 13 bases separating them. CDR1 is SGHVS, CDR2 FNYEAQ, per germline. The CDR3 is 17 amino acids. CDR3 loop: CASSLASGGGSTDTQYF. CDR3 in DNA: TGTGCCAGCAGCTTAGCGTCGGGGGGCGGAAGCACAGATACGCAGTATTTT. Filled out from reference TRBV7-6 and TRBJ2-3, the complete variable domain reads GAGVSQSPRYKVTKRGQDVALRCDPISGHVSLYWYRQALGQGPEFLTYFNYEAQQDKSGLPNDRFSAERPEGSISTLTIQRTEQRDSAMYRCASSLASGGGSTDTQYFGPGTRLTVL.

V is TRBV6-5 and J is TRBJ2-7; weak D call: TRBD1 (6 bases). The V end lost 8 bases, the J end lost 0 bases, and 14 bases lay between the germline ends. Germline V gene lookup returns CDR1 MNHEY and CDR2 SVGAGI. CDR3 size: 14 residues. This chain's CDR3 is CASALRGSSYEQYF. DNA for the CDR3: TGTGCCAGCGCCTTGAGGGGGAGCTCCTACGAGCAGTACTTC.

The CDR3 nucleotides are TGCGCCAGCAGAACAGGACAGGGGGCGAATGAAAAACTGTTTTTT. Its protein product is CASRTGQGANEKLFF. The chain employs TRBV5-1 and TRBJ1-4, with TRBD1 matching over 11 bases. The V gene end was trimmed by 5 bases and the J gene end by 5 bases; junction bases not matched to a gene: 5. Germline lookup yields CDR1 SGHRS and CDR2 YFSETQ. The CDR3 has 15 residues.

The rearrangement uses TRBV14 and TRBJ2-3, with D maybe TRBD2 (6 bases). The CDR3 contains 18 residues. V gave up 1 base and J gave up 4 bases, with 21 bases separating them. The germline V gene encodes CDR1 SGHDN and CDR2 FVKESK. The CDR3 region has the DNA TGTGCCAGCAGCCAAGTCACCGGTCGGGGGAATCGGGCAGATACGCAGTATTTT. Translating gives CASSQVTGRGNRADTQYF.

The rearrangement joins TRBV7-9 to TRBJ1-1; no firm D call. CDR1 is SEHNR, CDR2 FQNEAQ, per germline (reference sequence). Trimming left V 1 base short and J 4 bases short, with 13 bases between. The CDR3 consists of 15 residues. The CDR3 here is CASSLGVRLGTEAFF. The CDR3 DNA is TGTGCCAGCAGCTTAGGTGTGCGACTCGGCACTGAAGCTTTCTTT.

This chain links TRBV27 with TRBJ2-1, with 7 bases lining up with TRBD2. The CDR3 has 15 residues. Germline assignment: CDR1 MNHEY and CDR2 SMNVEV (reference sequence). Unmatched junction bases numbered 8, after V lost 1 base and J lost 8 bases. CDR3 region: CASSLWASGRDEQFF. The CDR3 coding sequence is TGTGCCAGCAGTTTATGGGCTAGCGGCAGGGATGAGCAGTTCTTC.

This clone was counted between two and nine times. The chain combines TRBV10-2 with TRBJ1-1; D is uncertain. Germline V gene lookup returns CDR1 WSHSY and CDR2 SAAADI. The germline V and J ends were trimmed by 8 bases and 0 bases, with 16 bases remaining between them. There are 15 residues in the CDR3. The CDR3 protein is CASEGNGLMNTEAFF. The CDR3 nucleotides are TGCGCCAGCGAGGGTAACGGGCTAATGAACACTGAAGCTTTCTTT.

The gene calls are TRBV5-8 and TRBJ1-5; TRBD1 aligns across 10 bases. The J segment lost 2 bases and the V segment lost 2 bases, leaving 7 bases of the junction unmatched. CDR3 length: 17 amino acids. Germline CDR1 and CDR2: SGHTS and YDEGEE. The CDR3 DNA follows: TGTGCCAGCAGCTTTATGACAGGGGGCAGGGGCAATCAGCCCCAGCATTTT. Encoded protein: CASSFMTGGRGNQPQHF.

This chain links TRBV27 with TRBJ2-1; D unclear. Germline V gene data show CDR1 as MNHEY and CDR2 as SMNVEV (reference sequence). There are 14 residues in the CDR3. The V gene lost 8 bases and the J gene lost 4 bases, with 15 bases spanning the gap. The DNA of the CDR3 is TGTGCCAGCCGTCCCACCCCCCAGTACAATGAGCAGTTCTTC. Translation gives CASRPTPQYNEQFF.

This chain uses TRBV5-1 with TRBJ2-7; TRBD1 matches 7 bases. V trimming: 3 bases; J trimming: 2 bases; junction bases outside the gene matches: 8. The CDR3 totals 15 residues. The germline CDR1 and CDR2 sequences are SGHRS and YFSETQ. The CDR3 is CASSSLGGRAYEQYF. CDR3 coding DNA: TGCGCCAGCAGCTCCTTAGGGGGCAGGGCCTACGAGCAGTACTTC.

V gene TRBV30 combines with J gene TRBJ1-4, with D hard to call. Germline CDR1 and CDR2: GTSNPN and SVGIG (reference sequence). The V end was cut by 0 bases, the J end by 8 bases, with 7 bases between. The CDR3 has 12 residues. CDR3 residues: CAWSVAGEKLFF. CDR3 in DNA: TGTGCCTGGAGTGTAGCAGGCGAAAAACTGTTTTTT.

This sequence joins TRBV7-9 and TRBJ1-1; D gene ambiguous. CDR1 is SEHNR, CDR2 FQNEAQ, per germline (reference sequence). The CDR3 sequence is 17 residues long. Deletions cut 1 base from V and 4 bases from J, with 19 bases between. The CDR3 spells CASSLVLALDVATEAFF. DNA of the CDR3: TGTGCCAGCAGCTTAGTATTGGCCCTTGATGTGGCCACTGAAGCTTTCTTT.

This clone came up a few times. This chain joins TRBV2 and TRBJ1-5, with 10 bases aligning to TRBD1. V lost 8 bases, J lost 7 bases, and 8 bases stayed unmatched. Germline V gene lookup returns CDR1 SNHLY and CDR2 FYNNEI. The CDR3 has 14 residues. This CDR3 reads CASLGQGVGQPQHF. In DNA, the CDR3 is TGTGCCAGCCTTGGACAGGGGGTTGGCCAGCCCCAGCATTTT.

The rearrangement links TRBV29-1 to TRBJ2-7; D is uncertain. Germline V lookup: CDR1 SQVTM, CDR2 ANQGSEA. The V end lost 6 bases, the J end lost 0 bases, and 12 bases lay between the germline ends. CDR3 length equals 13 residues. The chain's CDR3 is CSVRVLHSYEQYF. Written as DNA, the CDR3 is TGCAGCGTCCGGGTCCTACACTCCTACGAGCAGTACTTC.

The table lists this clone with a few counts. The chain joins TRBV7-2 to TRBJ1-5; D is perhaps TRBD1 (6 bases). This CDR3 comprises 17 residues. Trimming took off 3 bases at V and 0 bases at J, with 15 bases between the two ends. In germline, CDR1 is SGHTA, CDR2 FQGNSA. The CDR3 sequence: CASSFLLGTPSNQPQHF. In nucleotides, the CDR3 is TGTGCCAGCAGCTTTCTCCTCGGGACACCTAGCAATCAGCCCCAGCATTTT.

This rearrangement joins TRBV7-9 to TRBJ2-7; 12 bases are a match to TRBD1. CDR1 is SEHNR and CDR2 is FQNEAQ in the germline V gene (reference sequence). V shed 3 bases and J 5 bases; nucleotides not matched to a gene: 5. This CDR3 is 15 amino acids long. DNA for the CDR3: TGTGCCAGCAGCTTGGGACAGGGGGCTCGGAACGAGCAGTACTTC. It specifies CASSLGQGARNEQYF. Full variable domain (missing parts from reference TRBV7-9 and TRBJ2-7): DTGVSQNPRHKITKRGQNVTFRCDPISEHNRLYWYRQTLGQGPEFLTYFQNEAQLEKSRLLSDRFSAERPKGSFSTLEIQRTEQGDSAMYLCASSLGQGARNEQYFGPGTRLTVT.

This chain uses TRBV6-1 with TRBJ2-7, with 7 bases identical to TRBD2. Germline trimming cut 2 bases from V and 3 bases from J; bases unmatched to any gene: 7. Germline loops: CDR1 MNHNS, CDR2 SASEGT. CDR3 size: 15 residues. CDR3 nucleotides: TGTGCCAGCAGTGAATCATGGACTAGAAACTACGAGCAGTACTTC. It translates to CASSESWTRNYEQYF.